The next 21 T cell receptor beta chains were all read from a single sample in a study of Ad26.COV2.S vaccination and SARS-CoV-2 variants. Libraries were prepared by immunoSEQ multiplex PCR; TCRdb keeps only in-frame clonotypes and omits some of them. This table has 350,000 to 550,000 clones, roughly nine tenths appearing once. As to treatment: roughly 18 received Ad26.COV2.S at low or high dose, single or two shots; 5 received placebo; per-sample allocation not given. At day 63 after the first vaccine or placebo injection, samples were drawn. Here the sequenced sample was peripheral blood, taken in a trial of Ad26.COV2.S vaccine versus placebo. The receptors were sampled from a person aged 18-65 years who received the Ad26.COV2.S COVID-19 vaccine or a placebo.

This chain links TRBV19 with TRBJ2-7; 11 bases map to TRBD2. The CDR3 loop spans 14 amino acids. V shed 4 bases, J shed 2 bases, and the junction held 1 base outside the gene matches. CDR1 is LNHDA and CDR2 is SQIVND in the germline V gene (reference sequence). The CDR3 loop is CASSRLAGTYEQYF. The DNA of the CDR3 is TGTGCCAGTAGTAGACTAGCGGGGACCTACGAGCAGTACTTC.

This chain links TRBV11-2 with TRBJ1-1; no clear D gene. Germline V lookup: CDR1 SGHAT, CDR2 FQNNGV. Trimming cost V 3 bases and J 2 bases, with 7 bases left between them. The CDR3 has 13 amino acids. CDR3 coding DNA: TGTGCCAGCAGCTTGGGGTCCAACACTGAAGCTTTCTTT. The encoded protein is CASSLGSNTEAFF.

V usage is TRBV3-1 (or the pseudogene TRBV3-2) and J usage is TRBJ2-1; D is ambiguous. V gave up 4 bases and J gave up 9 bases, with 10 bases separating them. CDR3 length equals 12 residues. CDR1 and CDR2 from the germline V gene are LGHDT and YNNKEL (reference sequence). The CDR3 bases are TGTGCCAGCAGCCCCCATTTAGGTGAGCAGTTCTTC. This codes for CASSPHLGEQFF.

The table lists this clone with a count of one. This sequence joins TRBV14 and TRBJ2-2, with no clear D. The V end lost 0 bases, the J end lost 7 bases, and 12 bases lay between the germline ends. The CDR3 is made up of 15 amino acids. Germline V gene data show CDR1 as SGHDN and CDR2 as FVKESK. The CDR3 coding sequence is TGTGCCAGCAGCCAAGATGTGAGGCGACGCGGGGAGCTGTTTTTT. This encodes CASSQDVRRRGELFF.

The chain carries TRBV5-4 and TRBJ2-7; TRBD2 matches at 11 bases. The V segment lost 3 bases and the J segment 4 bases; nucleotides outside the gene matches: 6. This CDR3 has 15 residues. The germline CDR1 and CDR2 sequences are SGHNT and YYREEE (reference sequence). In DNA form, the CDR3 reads TGTGCCAGCAGCTACCTAGCGGGAGGCAGGTACGAGCAGTACGTC. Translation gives CASSYLAGGRYEQYV.

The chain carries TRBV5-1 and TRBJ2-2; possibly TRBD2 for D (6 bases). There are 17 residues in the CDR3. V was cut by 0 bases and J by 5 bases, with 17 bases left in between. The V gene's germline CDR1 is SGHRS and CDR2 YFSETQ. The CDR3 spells CASSLGGVRAGTGELFF. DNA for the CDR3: TGCGCCAGCAGCTTGGGAGGCGTCAGGGCGGGAACCGGGGAGCTGTTTTTT.

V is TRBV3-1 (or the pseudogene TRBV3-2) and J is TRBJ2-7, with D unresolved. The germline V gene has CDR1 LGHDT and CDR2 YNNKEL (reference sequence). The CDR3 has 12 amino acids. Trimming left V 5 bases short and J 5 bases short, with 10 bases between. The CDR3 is CASSKDLNEQYF. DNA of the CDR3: TGTGCCAGCAGCAAGGACCTCAACGAGCAGTACTTC.

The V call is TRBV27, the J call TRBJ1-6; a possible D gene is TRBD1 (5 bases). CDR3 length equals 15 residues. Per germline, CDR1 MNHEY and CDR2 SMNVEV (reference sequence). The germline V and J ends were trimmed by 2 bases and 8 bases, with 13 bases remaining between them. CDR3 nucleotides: TGTGCCAGCAGTTTACTATATCGGGGGGATTCACCCCTCCACTTT. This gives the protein CASSLLYRGDSPLHF.

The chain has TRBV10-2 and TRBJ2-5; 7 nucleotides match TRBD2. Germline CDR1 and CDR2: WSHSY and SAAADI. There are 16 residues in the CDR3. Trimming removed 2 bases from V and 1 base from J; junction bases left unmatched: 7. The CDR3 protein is CASSEGGDYPQETQYF. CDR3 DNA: TGCGCCAGCAGTGAGGGGGGGGACTATCCCCAAGAGACCCAGTACTTC.

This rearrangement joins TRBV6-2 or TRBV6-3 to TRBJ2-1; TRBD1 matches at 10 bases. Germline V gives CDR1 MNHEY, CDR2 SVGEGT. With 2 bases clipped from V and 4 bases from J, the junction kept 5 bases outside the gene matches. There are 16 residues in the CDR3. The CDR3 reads CASSYPRGQGYNEQFF. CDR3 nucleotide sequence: TGTGCCAGCAGTTACCCGAGGGGACAGGGGTACAATGAGCAGTTCTTC.

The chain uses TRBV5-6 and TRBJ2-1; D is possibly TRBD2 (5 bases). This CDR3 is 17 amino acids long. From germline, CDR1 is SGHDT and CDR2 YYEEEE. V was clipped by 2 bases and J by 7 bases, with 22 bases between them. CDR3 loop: CASSLKDRDTSENEQFF. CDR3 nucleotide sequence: TGTGCCAGCAGCTTAAAAGACCGGGATACTTCAGAAAATGAGCAGTTCTTC.

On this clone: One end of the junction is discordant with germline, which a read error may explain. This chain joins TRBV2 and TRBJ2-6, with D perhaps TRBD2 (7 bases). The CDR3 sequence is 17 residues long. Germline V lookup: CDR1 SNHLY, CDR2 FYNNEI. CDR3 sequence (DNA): TGTGCCCGCAGGGGCTTTTGGGGGGGCTACGGGGCCAACGTCCTGACTTTC. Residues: CARRGFWGGYGANVLTF.

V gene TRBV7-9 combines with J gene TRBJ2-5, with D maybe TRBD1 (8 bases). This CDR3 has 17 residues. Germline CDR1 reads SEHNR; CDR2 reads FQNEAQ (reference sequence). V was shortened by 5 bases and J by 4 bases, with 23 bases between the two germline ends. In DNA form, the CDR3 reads TGTGCCAGCAGCGCCCCCAACAGGGGGGGGAAGGTAGAGACCCAGTACTTC. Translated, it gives CASSAPNRGGKVETQYF.

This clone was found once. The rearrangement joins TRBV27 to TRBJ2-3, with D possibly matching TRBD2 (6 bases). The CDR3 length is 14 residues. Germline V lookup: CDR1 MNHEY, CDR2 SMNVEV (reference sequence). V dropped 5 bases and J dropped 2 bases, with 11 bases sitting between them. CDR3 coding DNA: TGTGCCAGCAGTCGGGACTTTTACACAGATACGCAGTATTTT. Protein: CASSRDFYTDTQYF.

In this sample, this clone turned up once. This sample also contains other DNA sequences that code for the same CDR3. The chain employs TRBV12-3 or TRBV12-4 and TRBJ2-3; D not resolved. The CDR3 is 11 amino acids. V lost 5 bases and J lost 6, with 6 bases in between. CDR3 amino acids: CASSRTDTQYF. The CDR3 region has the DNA TGTGCCAGCAGTCGAACGGATACGCAGTATTTT.

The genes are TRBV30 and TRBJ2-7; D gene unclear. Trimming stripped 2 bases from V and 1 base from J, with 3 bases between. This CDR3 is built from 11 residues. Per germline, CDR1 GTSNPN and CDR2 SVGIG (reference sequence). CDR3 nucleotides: TGTGCCTGGAGTATATCCTACGAGCAGTACTTC. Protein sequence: CAWSISYEQYF. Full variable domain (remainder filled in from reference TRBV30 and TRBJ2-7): SQTIHQWPATLVQPVGSPLSLECTVEGTSNPNLYWYRQAAGRGLQLLFYSVGIGQISSEVPQNLSASRPQDRQFILSSKKLLLSDSGFYLCAWSISYEQYFGPGTRLTVT.

This CDR3 is CATCGGAWGTQYF. As DNA, the CDR3 is TGTGCCACTTGCGGGGGGGCCTGGGGGACCCAGTACTTC. The chain joins TRBV12-3 or TRBV12-4 to TRBJ2-5; TRBD2 agrees at 9 bases. This CDR3 is 13 amino acids long. Trimming at V came to 10 bases and at J to 7 bases, leaving 10 bases not matched to a gene.

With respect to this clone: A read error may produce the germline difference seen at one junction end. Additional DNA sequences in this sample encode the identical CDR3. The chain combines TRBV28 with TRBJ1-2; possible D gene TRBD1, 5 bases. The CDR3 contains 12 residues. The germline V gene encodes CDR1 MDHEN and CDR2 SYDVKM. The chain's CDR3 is CASSSRGWGYTF. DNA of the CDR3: TGTGCCAGCAGTTCCCGGGGATGGGGCTACACTTTC.

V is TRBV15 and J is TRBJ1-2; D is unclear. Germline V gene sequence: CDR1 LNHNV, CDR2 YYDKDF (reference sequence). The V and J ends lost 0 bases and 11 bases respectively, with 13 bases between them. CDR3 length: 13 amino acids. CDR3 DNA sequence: TGTGCCACCAGCAGAGAGTCCGGCCTAGAATACACCTTC. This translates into CATSRESGLEYTF.

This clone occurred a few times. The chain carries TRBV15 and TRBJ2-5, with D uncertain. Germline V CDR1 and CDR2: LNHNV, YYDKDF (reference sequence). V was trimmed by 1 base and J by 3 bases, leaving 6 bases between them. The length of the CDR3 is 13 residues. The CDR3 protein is CATSRGAKETQYF. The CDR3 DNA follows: TGTGCCACCAGCAGAGGCGCGAAAGAGACCCAGTACTTC.

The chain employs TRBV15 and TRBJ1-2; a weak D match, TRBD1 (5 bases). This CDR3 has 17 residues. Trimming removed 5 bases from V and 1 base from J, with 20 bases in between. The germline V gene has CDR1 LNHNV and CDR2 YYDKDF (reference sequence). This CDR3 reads CATSADGLLGLNYGYTF. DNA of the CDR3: TGTGCCACCAGCGCTGATGGATTACTGGGGCTTAACTATGGCTACACCTTC.